Below, 10 T cell receptor beta chains from the same sample are listed, as sequenced in a study of T cells in Graves' hyperthyroidism and ophthalmopathy. Amplified TCR beta CDR3 regions came from RNA transcripts. The HTBI primer set served for first-round RT-PCR of the TCR CDR3. From the multiplex PCR reads, TCRdb called clonotypes with MiXCR, one entry per CDR3 protein. The top ten clones hold 33% of a sample with about 320,000 distinct CDR3 sequences, 16% of them seen once. Sequencing was performed on blood. These receptors came from a man aged 30 to 45 with Graves' hyperthyroidism.

In this sample, this clonotype turned up many times. The J gene is TRBJ2-1, the V gene TRBV12-3 or TRBV12-4; 7 nucleotides line up with TRBD2. The CDR3 is 14 residues long. V lost 6 bases to trimming and J lost 9 bases; unmatched junction nucleotides: 11. For the CDR3, the DNA is TGTGCCAGCAGCCGGACCGGACTAGGGAGTGAGCAGTTCTTC. Translated: CASSRTGLGSEQFF.

This chain joins TRBV6-1 and TRBJ2-1; possibly TRBD1 or TRBD2 for D (5 bases each). The CDR3 sequence is 15 residues long. With 5 bases removed from V and 2 bases from J, the gap between germline ends came to 13 bases. Germline V CDR1 and CDR2: MNHNS, SASEGT. This chain's CDR3 is CASSLRDGTYNEQFF. CDR3 DNA: TGTGCCAGCAGTCTCCGGGACGGAACCTACAATGAGCAGTTCTTC.

This clonotype was counted only a few times. The chain is built from TRBV6-2 or TRBV6-3 and TRBJ2-4; D may correspond to TRBD1 or TRBD2 (5 bases each). Trimming took off 6 bases at V and 6 bases at J, with 24 bases between the two ends. The CDR3 runs to 17 residues. Germline V CDR1 and CDR2: MNHEY, SVGEGT. The CDR3 DNA is TGTGCCAGCAGCCTTTCTTGGACGGGACGTCAGGGAAACATTCAGTACTTC. It translates to CASSLSWTGRQGNIQYF.

This clonotype was recorded many times. V and J are TRBV27 and TRBJ1-1, with D possibly matching TRBD1 (6 bases). CDR1 is MNHEY, CDR2 SMNVEV, per germline (reference sequence). The CDR3 covers 13 residues. V was pared by 2 bases and J by 5 bases, with 9 bases between. The CDR3 DNA is TGTGCCAGCAGTTTACTAACAGGGACTGAAGCTTTCTTT. This sequence encodes CASSLLTGTEAFF.

This clonotype occurred a few times. This rearrangement joins TRBV5-1 to TRBJ2-5, with TRBD2 matching 7 bases. The length of the CDR3 is 14 residues. CDR1 is SGHRS, CDR2 YFSETQ, per germline. V gave up 4 bases and J gave up 5 bases; unmatched junction bases: 8. In DNA, the CDR3 is TGCGCCAGCAGCCCGGGAGGACTAGAGGAGACCCAGTACTTC. This translates into CASSPGGLEETQYF.

The rearrangement links TRBV12-3 or TRBV12-4 to TRBJ2-1; D remains unclear. Trimming removed 3 bases from V and 9 bases from J, with 9 bases in between. The CDR3 is 12 amino acids. The CDR3 is CASSFGVGEQFF. The CDR3 DNA follows: TGTGCCAGCAGTTTTGGGGTGGGTGAGCAGTTCTTC.

The chain is built from TRBV15 and TRBJ1-1; no reliable D call. V lost 1 base and J lost 5, with 8 bases in between. Germline V lookup: CDR1 LNHNV, CDR2 YYDKDF (reference sequence). The CDR3 sequence is 13 residues long. This chain's CDR3 is CATSRGSGTEAFF. The CDR3 DNA reads TGTGCCACCAGCAGAGGAAGTGGGACTGAAGCTTTCTTT.

This clonotype appeared many times. This chain uses TRBV28 with TRBJ2-5; 7 bases agree with TRBD1. The junction had 10 bases not matched to a gene; V was cut back by 5 bases and J by 1 base. The CDR3 has 16 residues. The germline gives CDR1 MDHEN, CDR2 SYDVKM. The CDR3 is CASSAKIRDSQETQYF. CDR3 coding DNA: TGTGCCAGCAGTGCAAAAATCCGGGACAGCCAAGAGACCCAGTACTTC.

Ten or more counts support this clonotype. The rearrangement uses TRBV30 and TRBJ2-1, with D uncertain. The CDR3 extends over 12 amino acids. V was trimmed by 0 bases and J by 4 bases, leaving 4 bases between them. Germline V gene data show CDR1 as GTSNPN and CDR2 as SVGIG (reference sequence). The CDR3 DNA reads as TGTGCCTGGAGTGTTAGATACAATGAGCAGTTCTTC. It encodes CAWSVRYNEQFF.

The genes are TRBV27 and TRBJ1-2; D gene unclear. The germline V and J ends were trimmed by 0 bases and 6 bases, with 11 bases remaining between them. CDR1 is MNHEY and CDR2 is SMNVEV in the germline V gene (reference sequence). This CDR3 contains 14 residues. CDR3 coding DNA: TGTGCCAGCAGTTTATCGGCAGGTAGACATGGCTACACCTTC. This encodes CASSLSAGRHGYTF.